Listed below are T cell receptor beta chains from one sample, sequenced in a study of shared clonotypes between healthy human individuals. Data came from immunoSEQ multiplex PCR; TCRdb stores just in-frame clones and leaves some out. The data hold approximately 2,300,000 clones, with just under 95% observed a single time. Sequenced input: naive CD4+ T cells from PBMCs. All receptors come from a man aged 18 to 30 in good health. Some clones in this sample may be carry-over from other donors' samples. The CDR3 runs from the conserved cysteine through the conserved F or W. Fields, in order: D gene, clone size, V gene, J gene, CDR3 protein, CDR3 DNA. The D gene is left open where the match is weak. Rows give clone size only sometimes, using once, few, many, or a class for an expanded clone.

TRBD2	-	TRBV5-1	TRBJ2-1	CASSSGGQRTSGNRDEQFF	TGCGCCAGCAGCTCGGGGGGCCAGCGGACTAGCGGGAACCGTGATGAGCAGTTCTTC
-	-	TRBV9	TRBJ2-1	CASSYLASDNEQFF	TGTGCCAGCAGCTACCTAGCGTCTGACAATGAGCAGTTCTTC
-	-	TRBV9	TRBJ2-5	CASSVGAIDGGGETQYF	TGTGCCAGCAGCGTAGGAGCGATCGACGGAGGGGGAGAGACCCAGTACTTC
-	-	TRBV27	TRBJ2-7	CASSLEGRDEQYF	TGTGCCAGCAGTTTAGAGGGCAGGGACGAGCAGTACTTC
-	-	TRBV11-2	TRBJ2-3	CASSLLRSVYTQYF	TGTGCCAGCAGCTTGCTTAGATCCGTCTATACGCAGTATTTT
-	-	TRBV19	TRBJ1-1	CASSIGGGYTEAFF	TGTGCCAGTAGTATAGGCGGGGGGTACACTGAAGCTTTCTTT
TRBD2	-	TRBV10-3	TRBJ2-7	CATRGAGGEGEQYF	TGTGCCACGCGCGGAGCGGGAGGGGAGGGCGAGCAGTACTTC
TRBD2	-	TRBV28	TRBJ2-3	CASSLGTSGKDTQYF	TGTGCCAGCAGTTTAGGGACTAGCGGGAAAGATACGCAGTATTTT
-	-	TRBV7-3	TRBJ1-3	CASSLTGGTGNTIYF	TGTGCCAGCAGCTTAACAGGGGGAACTGGAAACACCATATATTTT
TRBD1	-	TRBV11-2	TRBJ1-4	CASSLVRDSPNEKLFF	TGTGCCAGCAGCTTAGTACGGGACAGCCCTAATGAAAAACTGTTTTTT
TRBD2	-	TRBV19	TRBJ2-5	CASSTPGLAVKETQYF	TGTGCCAGTAGTACGCCGGGACTAGCGGTGAAAGAGACCCAGTACTTC
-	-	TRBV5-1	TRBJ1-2	CASSLDLGSALAYGYTF	TGCGCCAGCAGCTTGGATTTGGGCTCGGCACTGGCCTATGGCTACACCTTC
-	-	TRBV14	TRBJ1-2	CASSQGTANYGYTF	TGTGCCAGCAGCCAAGGGACGGCAAACTATGGCTACACCTTC
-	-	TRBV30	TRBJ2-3	CARGGYTDTQYF	TGTGCGAGGGGCGGGTACACAGATACGCAGTATTTT
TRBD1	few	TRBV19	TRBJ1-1	CASSPGQGPIRAFF	TGTGCCAGTAGTCCCGGACAGGGACCTATTAGGGCTTTCTTT
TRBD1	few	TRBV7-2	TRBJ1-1	CASSSDRWNTEAFF	TGTGCCAGCAGCTCGGACAGGTGGAACACTGAAGCTTTCTTT
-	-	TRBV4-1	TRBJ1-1	CASSQTGAWGNTEAFF	TGCGCCAGCAGCCAAACGGGCGCATGGGGGAACACTGAAGCTTTCTTT
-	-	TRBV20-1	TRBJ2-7	CSVPGPSF	TGCAGTGTTCCGGGACCCTCGTTC
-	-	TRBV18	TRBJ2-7	CASSPPSSYEQYF	TGTGCCAGCTCACCACCGTCTAGCTACGAGCAGTACTTC
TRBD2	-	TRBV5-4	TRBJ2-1	CASSPPGLNKEQFF	TGTGCCAGCAGCCCGCCGGGACTAAACAAAGAGCAGTTCTTC
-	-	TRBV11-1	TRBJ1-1	CASSLGLMNTEAFF	TGTGCCAGCAGCTTGGGTCTTATGAACACTGAAGCTTTCTTT
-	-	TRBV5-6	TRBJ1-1	CASSLYPENTEAFF	TGTGCCAGCAGCTTGTATCCGGAGAACACTGAAGCTTTCTTT
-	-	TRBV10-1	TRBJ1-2	CASSNDRSRKTYGYTF	TGCGCCAGCAGTAATGATCGATCGCGAAAGACCTATGGCTACACCTTC
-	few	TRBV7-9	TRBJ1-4	CASSLATNEKLFF	TGTGCCAGCAGCTTGGCGACGAATGAAAAACTGTTTTTT
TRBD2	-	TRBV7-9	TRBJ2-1	CASTVTTSGQYNEQFF	TGTGCCAGCACGGTTACGACTAGCGGACAATACAATGAGCAGTTCTTC
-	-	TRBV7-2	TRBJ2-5	CASSFGGGPETQYF	TGTGCCAGCAGCTTCGGAGGGGGGCCAGAGACCCAGTACTTC
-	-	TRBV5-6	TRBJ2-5	CASSLGTLRQETQYF	TGTGCCAGCAGCTTGGGGACCTTAAGACAAGAGACCCAGTACTTC
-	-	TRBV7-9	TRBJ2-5	CASSLVRGTQYF	TGTGCCAGCAGCTTAGTTCGGGGGACCCAGTACTTC
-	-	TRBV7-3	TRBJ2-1	CASSMSGHFYNEQFF	TGTGCCAGCAGCATGTCGGGACACTTCTACAATGAGCAGTTCTTC
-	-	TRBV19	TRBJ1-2	CASSQGTYGYTF	TGTGCCAGTTCGCAGGGCACCTATGGCTACACCTTC
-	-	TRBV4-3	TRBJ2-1	CASSQFTGDNEQFF	TGCGCCAGCAGCCAATTTACCGGGGACAATGAGCAGTTCTTC
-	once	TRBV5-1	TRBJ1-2	CASSLGGPGTVGYTF	TGCGCCAGCAGCTTGGGGGGTCCCGGGACGGTTGGCTACACCTTC
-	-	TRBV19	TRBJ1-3	CASRRVAGNTIYF	TGTGCCAGTAGAAGGGTAGCTGGAAACACCATATATTTT
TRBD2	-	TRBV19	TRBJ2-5	CASSVGLAVHVQETQYF	TGTGCCAGTAGTGTGGGACTAGCGGTACACGTCCAAGAGACCCAGTACTTC
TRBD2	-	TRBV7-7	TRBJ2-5	CASSLGSSGIGETQYF	TGTGCCAGCAGCTTGGGGTCTAGCGGGATTGGGGAGACCCAGTACTTC
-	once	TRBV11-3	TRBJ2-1	CASSPSGVSSYNEQFF	TGTGCCAGCAGCCCAAGTGGGGTGAGCTCCTACAATGAGCAGTTCTTC
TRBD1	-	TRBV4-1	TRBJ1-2	CASSQVTGGYYGYTF	TGCGCCAGCAGCCAAGTAACAGGGGGTTACTATGGCTACACCTTC
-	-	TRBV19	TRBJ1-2	CASTSDRPTSNYGYTF	TGTGCCAGTACCTCAGACAGACCAACCTCTAACTATGGCTACACCTTC
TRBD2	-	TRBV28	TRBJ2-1	CASRRGLAGDNEQFF	TGTGCCAGCCGGAGGGGACTAGCGGGAGACAATGAGCAGTTCTTC
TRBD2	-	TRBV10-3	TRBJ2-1	CAISEGLAGVYNEQFF	TGTGCCATCAGTGAAGGGCTAGCGGGAGTCTACAATGAGCAGTTCTTC
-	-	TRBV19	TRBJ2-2	CASGERTGELFF	TGTGCCAGTGGGGAACGGACCGGGGAGCTGTTTTTT
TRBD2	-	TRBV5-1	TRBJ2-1	CASRYGLAGTYNEQFF	TGCGCCAGCCGGTACGGACTAGCGGGAACCTACAATGAGCAGTTCTTC
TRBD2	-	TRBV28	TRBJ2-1	CASRRSGTRTYNEQFF	TGTGCCAGCAGAAGGAGCGGGACTCGTACCTACAATGAGCAGTTCTTC
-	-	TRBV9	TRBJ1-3	CASSKSPGNTIYF	TGTGCCAGCAGCAAAAGCCCTGGAAACACCATATATTTT
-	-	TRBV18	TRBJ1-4	CASSPPGQINEKLFF	TGTGCCAGCTCACCACCGGGACAAATTAATGAAAAACTGTTTTTT
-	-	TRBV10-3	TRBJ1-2	CAIRINGPNYGYTF	TGTGCCATCAGAATCAACGGACCTAACTATGGCTACACCTTC
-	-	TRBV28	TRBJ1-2	CASSLPGATNYGYTF	TGTGCCAGCAGTTTACCCGGGGCCACTAACTATGGCTACACCTTC
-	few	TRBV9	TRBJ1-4	CASSVGPRDEKLFF	TGTGCCAGCAGCGTAGGTCCGAGGGATGAAAAACTGTTTTTT
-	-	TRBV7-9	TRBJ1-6	CASSSDSRNSPLHF	TGTGCCAGCAGCTCCGACAGCCGTAATTCACCCCTCCACTTT
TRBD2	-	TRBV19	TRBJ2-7	CASSVLAGVYEQYF	TGTGCCAGTAGTGTGCTAGCGGGAGTCTACGAGCAGTACTTC
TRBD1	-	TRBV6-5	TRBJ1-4	CASSYSATGVEKLFF	TGTGCCAGCAGTTACTCCGCGACAGGGGTTGAAAAACTGTTTTTT
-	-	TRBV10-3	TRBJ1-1	CAIKPGIFTEAFF	TGTGCCATCAAGCCGGGCATATTCACTGAAGCTTTCTTT